This record concerns one T cell receptor (beta chain) sequence. Seattle cases were enrolled at active infection and followed longitudinally. The data originate from a study of blood T cell repertoires in COVID-19. Whole-study context: PBMCs, B-cell-depleted T cells, or T cells were the source of the cDNA or gDNA that made up the material.

Original methodology: For nucleated cells, counts were estimated from reference gene primer amplification. The method was immunoSEQ multiplex PCR; TCRdb's version includes in-frame clones alone and lacks a portion of them. Clone size and the V and J calls come from that table; the DNA yielded D and trimming. The sample has 410,000 or so clones, 89% seen once; the top ten hold roughly 1.4%. The ends lost 1 base at V and 0 bases at J; junction bases unmatched: 15. The CDR3 contains 20 residues. Germline V lookup: CDR1 MNHEY, CDR2 SMNVEV (reference sequence). This chain links TRBV27 with TRBJ2-1; 7 bases fit TRBD2. Sequenced: peripheral blood. The TCR originated in a woman in her thirties or forties with COVID-19, enrolled during active disease. CDR3 residues: CASSLFSYGEGPSSYNEQFF. As DNA, the CDR3 is TGTGCCAGCAGTTTATTTTCGTATGGGGAGGGCCCGAGCTCCTACAATGAGCAGTTCTTC.